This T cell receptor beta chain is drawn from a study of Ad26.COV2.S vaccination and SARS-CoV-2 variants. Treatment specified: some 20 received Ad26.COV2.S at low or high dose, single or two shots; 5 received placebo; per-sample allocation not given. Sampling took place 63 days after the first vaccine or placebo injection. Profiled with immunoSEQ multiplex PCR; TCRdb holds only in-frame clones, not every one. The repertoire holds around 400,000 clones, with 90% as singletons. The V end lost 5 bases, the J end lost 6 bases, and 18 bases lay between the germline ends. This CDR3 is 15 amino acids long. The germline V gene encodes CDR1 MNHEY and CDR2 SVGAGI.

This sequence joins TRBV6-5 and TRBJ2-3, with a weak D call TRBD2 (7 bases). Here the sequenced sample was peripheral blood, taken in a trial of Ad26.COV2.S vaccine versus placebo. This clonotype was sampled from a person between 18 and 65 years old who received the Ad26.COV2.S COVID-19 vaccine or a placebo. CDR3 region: CASSLLGGRPDTQYF. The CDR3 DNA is TGTGCCAGCAGTCTCCTCGGGGGGCGCCCGGATACGCAGTATTTT.